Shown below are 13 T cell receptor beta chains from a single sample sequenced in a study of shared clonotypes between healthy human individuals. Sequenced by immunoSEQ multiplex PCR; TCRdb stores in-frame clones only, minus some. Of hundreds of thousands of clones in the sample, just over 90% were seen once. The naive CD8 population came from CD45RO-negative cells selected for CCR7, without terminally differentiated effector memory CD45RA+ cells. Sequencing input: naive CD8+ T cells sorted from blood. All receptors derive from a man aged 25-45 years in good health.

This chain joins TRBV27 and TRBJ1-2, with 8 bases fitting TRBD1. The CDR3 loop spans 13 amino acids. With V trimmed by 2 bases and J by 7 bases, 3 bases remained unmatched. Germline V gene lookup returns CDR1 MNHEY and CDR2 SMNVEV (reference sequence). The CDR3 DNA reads TGTGCCAGCAGTTTAGCAGGGGGCGTTGGCTACACCTTC. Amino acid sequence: CASSLAGGVGYTF.

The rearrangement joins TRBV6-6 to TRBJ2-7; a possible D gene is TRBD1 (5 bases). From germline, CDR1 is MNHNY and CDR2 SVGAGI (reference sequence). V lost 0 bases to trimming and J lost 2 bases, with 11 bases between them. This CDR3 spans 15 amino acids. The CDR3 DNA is TGTGCCAGCAGTTACTCTTCGCGACAGCCCTACGAGCAGTACTTC. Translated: CASSYSSRQPYEQYF.

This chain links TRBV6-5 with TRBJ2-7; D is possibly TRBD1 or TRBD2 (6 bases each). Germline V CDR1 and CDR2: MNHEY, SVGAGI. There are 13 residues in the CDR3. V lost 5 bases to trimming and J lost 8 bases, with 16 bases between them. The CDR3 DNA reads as TGTGCCAGCAGTCCTCCATCGGGGGCCCAGCAGTACTTC. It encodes CASSPPSGAQQYF.

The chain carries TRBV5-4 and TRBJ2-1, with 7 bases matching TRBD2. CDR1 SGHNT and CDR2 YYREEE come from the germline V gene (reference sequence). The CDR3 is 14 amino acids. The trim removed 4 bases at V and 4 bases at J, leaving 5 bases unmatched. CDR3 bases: TGTGCCAGCAGCGGGAGGGGAGGGTACAATGAGCAGTTCTTC. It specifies CASSGRGGYNEQFF.

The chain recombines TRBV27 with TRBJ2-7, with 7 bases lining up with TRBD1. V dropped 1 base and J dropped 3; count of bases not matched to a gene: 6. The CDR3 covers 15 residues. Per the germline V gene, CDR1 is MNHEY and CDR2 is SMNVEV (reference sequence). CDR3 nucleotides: TGTGCCAGCAGTTTATACAGGGGATTAGGCTACGAGCAGTACTTC. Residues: CASSLYRGLGYEQYF.

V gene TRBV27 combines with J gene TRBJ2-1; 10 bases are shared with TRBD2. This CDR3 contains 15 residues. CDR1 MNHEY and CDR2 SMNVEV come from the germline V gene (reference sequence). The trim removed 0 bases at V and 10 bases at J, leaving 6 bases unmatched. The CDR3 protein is CASSLSWLAGVEQFF. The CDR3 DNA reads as TGTGCCAGCAGTTTATCGTGGCTAGCGGGAGTAGAGCAGTTCTTC.

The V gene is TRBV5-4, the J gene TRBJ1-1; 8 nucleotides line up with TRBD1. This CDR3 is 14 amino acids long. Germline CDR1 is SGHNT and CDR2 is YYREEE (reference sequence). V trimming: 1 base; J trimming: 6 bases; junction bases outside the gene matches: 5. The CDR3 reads CASSLRQGAAEAFF. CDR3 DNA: TGTGCCAGCAGCTTGCGGCAGGGGGCCGCTGAAGCTTTCTTT. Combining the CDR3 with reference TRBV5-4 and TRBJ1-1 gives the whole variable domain ETGVTQSPTHLIKTRGQQVTLRCSSQSGHNTVSWYQQALGQGPQFIFQYYREEENGRGNFPPRFSGLQFPNYSSELNVNALELDDSALYLCASSLRQGAAEAFFGQGTRLTVV.

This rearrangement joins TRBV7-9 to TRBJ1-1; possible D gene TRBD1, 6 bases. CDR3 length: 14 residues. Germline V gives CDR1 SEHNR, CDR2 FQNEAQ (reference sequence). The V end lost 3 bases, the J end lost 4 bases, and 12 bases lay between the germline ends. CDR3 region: CASSFVTGATEAFF. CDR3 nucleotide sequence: TGTGCCAGCAGCTTCGTCACGGGGGCCACTGAAGCTTTCTTT.

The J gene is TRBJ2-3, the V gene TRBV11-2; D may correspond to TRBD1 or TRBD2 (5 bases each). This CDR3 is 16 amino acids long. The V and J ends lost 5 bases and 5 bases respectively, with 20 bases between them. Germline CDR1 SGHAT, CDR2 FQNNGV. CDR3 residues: CASSPGTGPYLDTQYF. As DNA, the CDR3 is TGTGCCAGCAGCCCAGGGACCGGACCCTATCTAGATACGCAGTATTTT.

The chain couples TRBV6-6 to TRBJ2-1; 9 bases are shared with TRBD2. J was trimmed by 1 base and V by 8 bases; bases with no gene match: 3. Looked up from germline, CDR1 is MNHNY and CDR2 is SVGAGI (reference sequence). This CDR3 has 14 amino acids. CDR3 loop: CASETSGSYNEQFF. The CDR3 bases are TGTGCCAGCGAGACTAGCGGATCCTACAATGAGCAGTTCTTC.

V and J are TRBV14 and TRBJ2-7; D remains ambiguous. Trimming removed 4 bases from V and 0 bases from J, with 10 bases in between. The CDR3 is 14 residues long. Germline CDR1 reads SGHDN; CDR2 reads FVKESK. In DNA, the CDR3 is TGTGCCAGCAGCCCACTTGCGAGCTCCTACGAGCAGTACTTC. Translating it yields CASSPLASSYEQYF.

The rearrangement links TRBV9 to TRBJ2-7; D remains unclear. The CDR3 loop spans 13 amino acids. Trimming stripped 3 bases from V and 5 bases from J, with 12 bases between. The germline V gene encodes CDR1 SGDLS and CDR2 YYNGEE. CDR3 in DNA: TGTGCCAGCAGCGGTACCAAGCCCGACGAGCAGTACTTC. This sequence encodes CASSGTKPDEQYF.

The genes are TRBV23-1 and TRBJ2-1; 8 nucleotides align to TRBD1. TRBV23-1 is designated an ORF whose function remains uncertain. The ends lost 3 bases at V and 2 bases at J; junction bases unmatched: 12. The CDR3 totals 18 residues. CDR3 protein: CASSHFRDRPGAYNEQFF. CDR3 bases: TGCGCCAGCAGTCATTTCCGGGACAGGCCAGGGGCCTACAATGAGCAGTTCTTC.